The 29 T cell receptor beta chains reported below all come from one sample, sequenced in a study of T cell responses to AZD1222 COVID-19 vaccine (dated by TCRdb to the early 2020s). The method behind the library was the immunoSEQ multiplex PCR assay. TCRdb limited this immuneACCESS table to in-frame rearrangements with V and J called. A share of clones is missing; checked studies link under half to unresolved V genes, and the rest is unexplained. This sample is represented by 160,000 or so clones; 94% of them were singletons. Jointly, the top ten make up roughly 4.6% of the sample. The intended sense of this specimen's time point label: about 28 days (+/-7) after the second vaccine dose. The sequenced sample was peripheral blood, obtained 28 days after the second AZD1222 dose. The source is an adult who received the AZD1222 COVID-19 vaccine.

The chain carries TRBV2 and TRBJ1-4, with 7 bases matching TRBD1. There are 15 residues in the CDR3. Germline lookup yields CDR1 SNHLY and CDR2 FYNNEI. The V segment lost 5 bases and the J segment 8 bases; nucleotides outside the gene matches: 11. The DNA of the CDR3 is TGTGCCAGCAGTATAAAGACAGGGTCTCAAGAAAAACTGTTTTTT. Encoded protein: CASSIKTGSQEKLFF.

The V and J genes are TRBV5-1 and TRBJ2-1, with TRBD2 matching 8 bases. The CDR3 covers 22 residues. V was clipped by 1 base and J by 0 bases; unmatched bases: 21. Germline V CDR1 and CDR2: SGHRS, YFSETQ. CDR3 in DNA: TGCGCCAGCAGCTTGACTGTGGGTTTAACTAGCGGCCCCGCAAGCTCCTACAATGAGCAGTTCTTC. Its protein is CASSLTVGLTSGPASSYNEQFF.

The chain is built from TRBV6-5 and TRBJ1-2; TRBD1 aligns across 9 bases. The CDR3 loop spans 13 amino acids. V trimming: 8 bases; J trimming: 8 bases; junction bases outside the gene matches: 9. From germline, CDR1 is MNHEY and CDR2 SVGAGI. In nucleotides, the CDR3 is TGTGCCAGCGGCCGGGACAGGGATCGCGGCTACACCTTC. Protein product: CASGRDRDRGYTF.

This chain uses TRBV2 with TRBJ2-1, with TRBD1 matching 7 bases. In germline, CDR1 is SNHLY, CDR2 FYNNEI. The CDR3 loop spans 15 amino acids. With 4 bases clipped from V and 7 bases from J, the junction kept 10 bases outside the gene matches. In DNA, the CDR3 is TGTGCCAGCAGTGCCCACAGGGGCCCGGCGAATGAGCAGTTCTTC. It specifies CASSAHRGPANEQFF.

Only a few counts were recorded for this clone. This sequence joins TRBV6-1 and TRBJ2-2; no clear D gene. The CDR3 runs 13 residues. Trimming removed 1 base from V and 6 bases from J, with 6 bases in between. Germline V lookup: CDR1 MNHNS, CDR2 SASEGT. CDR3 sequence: CASSEGVPGELFF. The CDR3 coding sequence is TGTGCCAGCAGTGAAGGGGTACCCGGGGAGCTGTTTTTT.

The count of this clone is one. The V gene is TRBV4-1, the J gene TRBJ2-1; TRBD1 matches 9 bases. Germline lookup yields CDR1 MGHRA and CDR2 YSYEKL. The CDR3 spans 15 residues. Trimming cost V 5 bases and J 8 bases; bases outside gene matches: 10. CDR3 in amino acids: CASSVGTGNVDEQFF. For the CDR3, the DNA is TGCGCCAGCAGCGTCGGGACAGGGAATGTCGATGAGCAGTTCTTC.

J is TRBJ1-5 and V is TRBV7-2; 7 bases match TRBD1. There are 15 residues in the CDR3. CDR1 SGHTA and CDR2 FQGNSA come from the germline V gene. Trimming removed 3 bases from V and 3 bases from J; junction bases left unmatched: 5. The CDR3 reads CASSFQKGANQPQHF. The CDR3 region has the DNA TGTGCCAGCAGCTTTCAAAAGGGGGCCAATCAGCCCCAGCATTTT.

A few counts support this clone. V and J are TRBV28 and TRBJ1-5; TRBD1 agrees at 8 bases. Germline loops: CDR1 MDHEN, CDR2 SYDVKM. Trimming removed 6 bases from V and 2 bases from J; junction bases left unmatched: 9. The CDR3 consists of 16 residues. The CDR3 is CASSFPTGDGNQPQHF. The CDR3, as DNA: TGTGCCAGCAGCTTTCCGACAGGGGATGGCAATCAGCCCCAGCATTTT. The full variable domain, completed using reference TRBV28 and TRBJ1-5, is DVKVTQSSRYLVKRTGEKVFLECVQDMDHENMFWYRQDPGLGLRLIYFSYDVKMKEKGDIPEGYSVSREKKERFSLILESASTNQTSMYLCASSFPTGDGNQPQHFGDGTRLSIL.

The CDR3: CASSLQETQYF. The CDR3 DNA sequence: TGTGCCAGCAGCTTACAAGAGACCCAGTACTTC. This chain joins TRBV7-9 and TRBJ2-5, with D unresolved. Trimming pared 2 bases from V and 2 bases from J, leaving 0 bases between. The germline V gene encodes CDR1 SEHNR and CDR2 FQNEAQ (reference sequence). The CDR3 has 11 amino acids.

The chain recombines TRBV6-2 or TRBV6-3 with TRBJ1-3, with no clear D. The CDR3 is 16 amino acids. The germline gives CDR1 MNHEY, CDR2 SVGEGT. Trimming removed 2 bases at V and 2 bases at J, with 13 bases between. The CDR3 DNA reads TGTGCCAGCAGTTACCCGGCTACCCACCCTGGAAACACCATATATTTT. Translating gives CASSYPATHPGNTIYF.

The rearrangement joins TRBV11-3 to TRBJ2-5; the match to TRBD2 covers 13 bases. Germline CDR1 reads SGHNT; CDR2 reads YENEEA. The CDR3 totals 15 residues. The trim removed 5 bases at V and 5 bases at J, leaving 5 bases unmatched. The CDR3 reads CASSPGLAGPETQYF. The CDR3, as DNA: TGTGCCAGCAGCCCGGGACTAGCGGGACCCGAGACCCAGTACTTC.

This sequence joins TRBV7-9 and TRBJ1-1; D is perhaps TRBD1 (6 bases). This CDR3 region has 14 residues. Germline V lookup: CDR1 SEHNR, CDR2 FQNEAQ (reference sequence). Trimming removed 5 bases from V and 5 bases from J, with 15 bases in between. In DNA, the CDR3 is TGTGCCAGCAGCCACAGGGAAGGGGGGACTGAAGCTTTCTTT. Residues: CASSHREGGTEAFF. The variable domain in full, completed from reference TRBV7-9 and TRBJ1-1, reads DTGVSQNPRHKITKRGQNVTFRCDPISEHNRLYWYRQTLGQGPEFLTYFQNEAQLEKSRLLSDRFSAERPKGSFSTLEIQRTEQGDSAMYLCASSHREGGTEAFFGQGTRLTVV.

The CDR3 region is CASSPNRGEQYF. CDR3 nucleotides: TGTGCCAGCTCACCAAACAGGGGCGAGCAGTACTTC. V gene TRBV18 combines with J gene TRBJ2-7; 7 bases are a match to TRBD1. Germline V gene data show CDR1 as KGHSH and CDR2 as LQKENI. CDR3 length: 12 residues. The J segment lost 6 bases and the V segment lost 2 bases, leaving 1 base of the junction unmatched.

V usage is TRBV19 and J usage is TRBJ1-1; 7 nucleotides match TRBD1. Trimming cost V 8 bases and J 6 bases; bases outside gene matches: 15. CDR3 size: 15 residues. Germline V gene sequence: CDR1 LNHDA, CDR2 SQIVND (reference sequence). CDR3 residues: CASLPPGGGFAEAFF. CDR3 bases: TGTGCCAGTCTCCCTCCCGGAGGGGGCTTCGCTGAAGCTTTCTTT.

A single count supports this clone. CDR3 coding DNA: TGTGCCTGGAGGGCTGCACTGAACACTGAAGCTTTCTTT. Encoded protein: CAWRAALNTEAFF. The chain combines TRBV30 with TRBJ1-1; D gene uncertain. The CDR3 spans 13 residues. The germline V gene encodes CDR1 GTSNPN and CDR2 SVGIG (reference sequence). Trimming left V 3 bases short and J 0 bases short, with 8 bases between.

The CDR3: CASSQTSDTQYF. CDR3 in DNA: TGTGCCAGCAGCCAAACATCAGATACGCAGTATTTT. The V call is TRBV11-1, the J call TRBJ2-3; no firm D call. V shed 5 bases and J shed 4 bases, with 7 bases lying between them. The CDR3 spans 12 residues. Germline lookup yields CDR1 SGHAT and CDR2 FQDESV (reference sequence).

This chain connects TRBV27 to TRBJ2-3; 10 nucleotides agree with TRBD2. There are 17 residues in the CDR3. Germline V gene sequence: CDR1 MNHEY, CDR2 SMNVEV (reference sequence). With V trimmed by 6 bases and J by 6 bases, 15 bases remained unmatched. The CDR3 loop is CASRRGGLAVGGDTQYF. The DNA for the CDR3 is TGTGCCAGCAGAAGAGGCGGACTAGCGGTCGGGGGCGATACGCAGTATTTT.

This CDR3 is CASSFAAANYGYTF. The CDR3 bases are TGTGCCAGCAGTTTCGCAGCAGCTAACTATGGCTACACCTTC. The J gene is TRBJ1-2, the V gene TRBV3-1 (or the pseudogene TRBV3-2), with no clear D. In germline, CDR1 is LGHDT, CDR2 YNNKEL (reference sequence). This CDR3 has 14 amino acids. V was shortened by 6 bases and J by 0 bases, with 11 bases between the two germline ends.

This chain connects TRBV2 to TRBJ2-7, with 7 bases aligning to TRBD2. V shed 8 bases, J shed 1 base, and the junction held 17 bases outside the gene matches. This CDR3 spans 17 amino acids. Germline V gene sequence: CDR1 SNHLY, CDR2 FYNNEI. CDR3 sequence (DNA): TGTGCCAGCGGAAGGGGTGGGAGCGGGGCTCTTTCCTACGAGCAGTACTTC. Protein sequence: CASGRGGSGALSYEQYF.

The CDR3 bases are TGTGCCAGCAGCTTAAAGGGCAATCAGCCCCAGCATTTT. Translated, it gives CASSLKGNQPQHF. This rearrangement joins TRBV11-2 to TRBJ1-5, with no clear D. This CDR3 is built from 13 residues. The V end lost 2 bases, the J end lost 2 bases, and 4 bases lay between the germline ends. From germline, CDR1 is SGHAT and CDR2 FQNNGV.

CDR3 in amino acids: CASSQDSRGMGTRLNTEAFF. DNA of the CDR3: TGTGCCAGCAGCCAAGATAGTCGAGGGATGGGAACTCGATTGAACACTGAAGCTTTCTTT. The chain has TRBV4-2 and TRBJ1-1; no clear D. Germline values: CDR1 LGHNA, CDR2 YNFKEQ. The CDR3 runs 20 residues. The germline V and J ends were trimmed by 0 bases and 0 bases, with 23 bases remaining between them.

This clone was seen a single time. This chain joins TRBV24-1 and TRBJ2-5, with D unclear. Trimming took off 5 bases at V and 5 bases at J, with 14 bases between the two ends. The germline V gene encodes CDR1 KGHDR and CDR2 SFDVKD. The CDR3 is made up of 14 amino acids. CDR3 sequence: CATSGIGSVETQYF. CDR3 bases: TGTGCCACCAGTGGGATAGGGTCGGTGGAGACCCAGTACTTC.

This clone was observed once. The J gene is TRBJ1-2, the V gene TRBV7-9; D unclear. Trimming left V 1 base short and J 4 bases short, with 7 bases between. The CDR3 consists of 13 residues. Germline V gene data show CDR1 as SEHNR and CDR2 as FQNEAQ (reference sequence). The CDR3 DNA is TGTGCCAGCAGCTTAGTACAGTTCTATGGCTACACCTTC. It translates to CASSLVQFYGYTF.

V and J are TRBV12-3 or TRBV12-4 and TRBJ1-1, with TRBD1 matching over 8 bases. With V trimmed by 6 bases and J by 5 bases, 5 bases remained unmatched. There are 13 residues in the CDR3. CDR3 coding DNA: TGTGCCAGCAGATCGGACAGGGCAACTGAAGCTTTCTTT. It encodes CASRSDRATEAFF.

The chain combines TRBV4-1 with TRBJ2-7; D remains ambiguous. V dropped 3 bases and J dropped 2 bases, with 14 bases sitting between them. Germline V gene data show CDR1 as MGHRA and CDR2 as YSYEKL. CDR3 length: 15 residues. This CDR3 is CASSHAPGRTYEQYF. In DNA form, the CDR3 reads TGCGCCAGCAGCCACGCCCCGGGCAGGACCTACGAGCAGTACTTC.

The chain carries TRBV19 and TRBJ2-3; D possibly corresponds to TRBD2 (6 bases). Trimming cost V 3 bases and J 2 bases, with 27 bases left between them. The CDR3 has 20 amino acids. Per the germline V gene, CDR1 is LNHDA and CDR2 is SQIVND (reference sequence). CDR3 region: CASSILGFLRDSPFTDTQYF. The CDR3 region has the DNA TGTGCCAGTAGTATCCTCGGATTCCTCCGGGACTCCCCTTTCACAGATACGCAGTATTTT.

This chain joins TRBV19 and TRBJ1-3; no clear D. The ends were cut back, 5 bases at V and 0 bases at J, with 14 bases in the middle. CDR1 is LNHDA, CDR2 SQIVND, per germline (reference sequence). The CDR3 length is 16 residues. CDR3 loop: CASSPRTYSSGNTIYF. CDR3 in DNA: TGTGCCAGTAGTCCCCGGACGTATAGCTCTGGAAACACCATATATTTT.

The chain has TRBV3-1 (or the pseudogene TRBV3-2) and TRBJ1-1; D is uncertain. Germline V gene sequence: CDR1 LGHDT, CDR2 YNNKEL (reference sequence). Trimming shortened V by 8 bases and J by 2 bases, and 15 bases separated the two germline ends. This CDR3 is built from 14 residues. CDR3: CASRPGRSNTEAFF. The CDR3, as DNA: TGTGCCAGCCGCCCAGGACGCTCAAACACTGAAGCTTTCTTT.

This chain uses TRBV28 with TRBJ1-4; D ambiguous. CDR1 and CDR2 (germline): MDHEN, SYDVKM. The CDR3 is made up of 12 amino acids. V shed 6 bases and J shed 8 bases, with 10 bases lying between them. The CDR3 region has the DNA TGTGCCAGCAGCCCTATAGACGAAAAACTGTTTTTT. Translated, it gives CASSPIDEKLFF.